This TCR beta chain appears in the sequencing data of a study of blood T cell repertoires in COVID-19. The wider study: Donors in the United States, Italy and Spain gave samples during acute or convalescent COVID-19.

Using immunoSEQ multiplex PCR, the repertoire was profiled, and TCRdb retains in-frame clones only, with some absent. Of roughly 500,000 clones listed, 89% are singletons. Germline loops: CDR1 MNHEY, CDR2 SVGAGI. V lost 2 bases, J lost 2 bases, and 13 bases lay in between. The CDR3 extends over 15 amino acids. The receptor was isolated from a man aged 18 to 30 with COVID-19, enrolled during active disease. The rearrangement joins TRBV6-5 to TRBJ2-7, with a possible D match to TRBD1 (6 bases). What was sequenced was peripheral blood. CDR3 amino acids: CASSYGDRRTYEQYF. The CDR3 nucleotides read TGTGCCAGCAGTTACGGCGACAGGCGAACCTACGAGCAGTACTTC.